This T cell receptor (beta chain) was profiled in a study of response to subunit inactivated influenza vaccine. Each CDR3 protein gets one entry after TCRdb re-called the RT-PCR reads with MiXCR. The table has some 550,000 distinct CDR3 sequences, roughly a quarter seen once. Losses at the gene ends were 1 base for V and 5 bases for J; bases not matched to a gene: 6. Germline lookup yields CDR1 LNHNV and CDR2 YYDKDF (reference sequence). The CDR3 consists of 17 residues. These data also formed part of another study, on T cells expressing NK-cell markers. That paper adds: The cDNA for TCR beta came from 5'RACE template switching with UMIs.

The specimen comprised CD4+ T cells sorted from PBMCs, sampled 12 days after vaccination. This receptor was obtained from a man aged 50 or older who received an inactivated influenza vaccine. This chain connects TRBV15 to TRBJ2-1, with 12 bases matching TRBD2. DNA for the CDR3: TGTGCCACCAGCAGAGTTATGTCTAGCGGGGGGGACAATGAGCAGTTCTTC. The encoded protein is CATSRVMSSGGDNEQFF.